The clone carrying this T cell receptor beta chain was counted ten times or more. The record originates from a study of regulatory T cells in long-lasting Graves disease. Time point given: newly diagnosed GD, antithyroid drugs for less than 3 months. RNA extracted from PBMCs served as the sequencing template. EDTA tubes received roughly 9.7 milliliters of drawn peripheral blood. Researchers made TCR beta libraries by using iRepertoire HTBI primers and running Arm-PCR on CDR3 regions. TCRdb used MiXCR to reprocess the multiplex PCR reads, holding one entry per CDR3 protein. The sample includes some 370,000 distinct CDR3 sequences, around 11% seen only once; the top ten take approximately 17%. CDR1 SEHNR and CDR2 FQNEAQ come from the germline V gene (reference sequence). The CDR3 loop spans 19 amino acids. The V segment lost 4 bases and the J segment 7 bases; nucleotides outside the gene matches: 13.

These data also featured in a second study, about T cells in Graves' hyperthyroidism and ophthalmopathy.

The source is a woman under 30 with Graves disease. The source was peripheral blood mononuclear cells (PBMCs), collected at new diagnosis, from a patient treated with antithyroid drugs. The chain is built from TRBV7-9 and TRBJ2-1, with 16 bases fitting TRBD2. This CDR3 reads CASSSRGTSGRGPLNEQFF. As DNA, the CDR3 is TGTGCCAGCAGCTCCCGAGGGACTAGCGGGAGGGGCCCCCTTAATGAGCAGTTCTTC.